These 5 T cell receptor beta chains originate from one sample sequenced in a study of blood T cells in healthy people across ages. The authors ran a second PCR of 7 to 11 cycles using a sample-barcoded 5' primer and a J-beta primer mix. MiXCR, run by TCRdb on the 5' RACE reads, gives a single entry per CDR3 protein. The sample consists of 1,300,000 or so distinct CDR3 sequences, approximately 60% of them appearing once. Sequenced sample: blood. All receptors derive from a man aged 18 to 30 in good health.

The table lists this clonotype with a few counts. The gene calls are TRBV27 and TRBJ2-2; D is uncertain. From germline, CDR1 is MNHEY and CDR2 SMNVEV (reference sequence). V was shortened by 3 bases and J by 6 bases, with 8 bases between the two germline ends. This CDR3 is built from 13 residues. In nucleotides, the CDR3 is TGTGCCAGCAGTTTTACGCTAGCCGGGGAGCTGTTTTTT. This translates into CASSFTLAGELFF.

In DNA form, the CDR3 reads TGTGCCAGCACCAAAGGTACAGGGGCCCCCTACGAGCAGTACTTC. It yields the protein CASTKGTGAPYEQYF. This chain connects TRBV5-6 to TRBJ2-7; the match to TRBD1 covers 7 bases. This CDR3 is 15 amino acids long. Trimming cost V 6 bases and J 2 bases; bases outside gene matches: 11. The germline V gene has CDR1 SGHDT and CDR2 YYEEEE.

This clonotype was picked up a small number of times. The V and J genes are TRBV29-1 and TRBJ2-7; D unclear. The germline CDR1 and CDR2 sequences are SQVTM and ANQGSEA. CDR3 length equals 11 residues. Trimming cost V 4 bases and J 3 bases, with 7 bases left between them. The CDR3 is CSVGRHYEQYF. The CDR3, as DNA: TGCAGCGTTGGACGACACTACGAGCAGTACTTC.

The V and J genes are TRBV2 and TRBJ1-5, with D uncertain. CDR3 length: 14 amino acids. CDR1 and CDR2 (germline): SNHLY, FYNNEI. The V end lost 6 bases, the J end lost 3 bases, and 12 bases lay between the germline ends. CDR3 residues: CASSRTTNNQPQHF. CDR3 DNA: TGTGCCAGCAGCCGAACAACTAACAATCAGCCCCAGCATTTT.

The chain uses TRBV2 and TRBJ2-1; TRBD2 agrees at 13 bases. The junction had 4 bases not matched to a gene; V was cut back by 9 bases and J by 5 bases. Germline assignment: CDR1 SNHLY and CDR2 FYNNEI. There are 14 residues in the CDR3. CDR3 sequence reads: CASGLAGVDNEQFF. CDR3 DNA sequence: TGTGCCAGTGGACTAGCGGGAGTCGACAATGAGCAGTTCTTC.